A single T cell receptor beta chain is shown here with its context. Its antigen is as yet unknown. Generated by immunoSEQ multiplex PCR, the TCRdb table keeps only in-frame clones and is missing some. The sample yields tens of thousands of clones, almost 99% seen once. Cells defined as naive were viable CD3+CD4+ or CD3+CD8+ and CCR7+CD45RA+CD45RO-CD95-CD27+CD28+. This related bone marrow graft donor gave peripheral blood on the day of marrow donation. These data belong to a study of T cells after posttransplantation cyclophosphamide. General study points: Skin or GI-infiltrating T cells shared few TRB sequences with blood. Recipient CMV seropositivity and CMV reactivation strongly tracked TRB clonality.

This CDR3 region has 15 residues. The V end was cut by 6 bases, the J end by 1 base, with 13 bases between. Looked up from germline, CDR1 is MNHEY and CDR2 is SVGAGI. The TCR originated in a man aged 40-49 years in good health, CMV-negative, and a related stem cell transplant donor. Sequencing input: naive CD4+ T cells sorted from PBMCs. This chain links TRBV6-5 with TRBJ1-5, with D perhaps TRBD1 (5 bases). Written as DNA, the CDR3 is TGTGCCAGCAGAAGAGGGGAGGGGAGCAATCAGCCCCAGCATTTT. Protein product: CASRRGEGSNQPQHF.